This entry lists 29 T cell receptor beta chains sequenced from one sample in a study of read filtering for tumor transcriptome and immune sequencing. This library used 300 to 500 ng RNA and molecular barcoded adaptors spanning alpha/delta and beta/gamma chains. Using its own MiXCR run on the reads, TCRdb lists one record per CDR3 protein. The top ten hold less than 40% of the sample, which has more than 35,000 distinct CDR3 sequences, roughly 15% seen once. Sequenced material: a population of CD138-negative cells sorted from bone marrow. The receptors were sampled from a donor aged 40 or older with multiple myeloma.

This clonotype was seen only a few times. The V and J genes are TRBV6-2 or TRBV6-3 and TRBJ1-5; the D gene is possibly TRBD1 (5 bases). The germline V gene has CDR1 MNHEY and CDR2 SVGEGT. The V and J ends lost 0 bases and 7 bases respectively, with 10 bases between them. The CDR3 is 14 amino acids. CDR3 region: CASSYSGARQPQHF. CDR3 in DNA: TGTGCCAGCAGTTACTCCGGGGCAAGGCAGCCCCAGCATTTT.

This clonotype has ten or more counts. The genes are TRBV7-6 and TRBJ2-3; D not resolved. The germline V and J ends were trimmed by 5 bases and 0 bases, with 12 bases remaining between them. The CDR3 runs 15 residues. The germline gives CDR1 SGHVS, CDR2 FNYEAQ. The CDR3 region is CASSATLTSTDTQYF. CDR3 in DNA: TGTGCCAGCAGCGCGACTTTGACTAGCACAGATACGCAGTATTTT. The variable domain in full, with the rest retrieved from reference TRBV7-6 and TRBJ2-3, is GAGVSQSPRYKVTKRGQDVALRCDPISGHVSLYWYRQALGQGPEFLTYFNYEAQQDKSGLPNDRFSAERPEGSISTLTIQRTEQRDSAMYRCASSATLTSTDTQYFGPGTRLTVL.

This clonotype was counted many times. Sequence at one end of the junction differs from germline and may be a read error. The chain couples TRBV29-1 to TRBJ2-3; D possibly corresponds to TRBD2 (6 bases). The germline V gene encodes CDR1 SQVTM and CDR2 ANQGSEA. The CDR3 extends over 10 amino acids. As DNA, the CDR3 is TGCAGCGTCTTCACCCCCGGAGGGTGTTTT. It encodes CSVFTPGGCF.

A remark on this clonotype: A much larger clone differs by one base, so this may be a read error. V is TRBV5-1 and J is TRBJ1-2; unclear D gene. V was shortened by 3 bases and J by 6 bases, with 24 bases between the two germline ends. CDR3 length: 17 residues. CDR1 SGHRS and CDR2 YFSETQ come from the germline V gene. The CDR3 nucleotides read TGCGCCAGCAGCTCGGGATCCCTTCTGAATCGGAAGGATGGCTACACCTTC. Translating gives CASSSGSLLNRKDGYTF.

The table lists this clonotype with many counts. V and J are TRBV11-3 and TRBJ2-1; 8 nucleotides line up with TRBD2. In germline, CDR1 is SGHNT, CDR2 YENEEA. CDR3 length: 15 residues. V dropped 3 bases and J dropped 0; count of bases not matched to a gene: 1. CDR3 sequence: CASSFSGTSYNEQFF. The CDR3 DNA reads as TGTGCCAGCAGCTTTAGCGGGACCTCCTACAATGAGCAGTTCTTC.

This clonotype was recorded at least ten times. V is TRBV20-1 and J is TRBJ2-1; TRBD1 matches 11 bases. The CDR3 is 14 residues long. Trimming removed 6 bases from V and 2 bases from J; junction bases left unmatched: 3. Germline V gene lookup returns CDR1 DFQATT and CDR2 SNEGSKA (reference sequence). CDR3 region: CSAPDRGPYNEQFF. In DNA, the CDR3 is TGCAGTGCCCCGGACAGGGGGCCCTACAATGAGCAGTTCTTC.

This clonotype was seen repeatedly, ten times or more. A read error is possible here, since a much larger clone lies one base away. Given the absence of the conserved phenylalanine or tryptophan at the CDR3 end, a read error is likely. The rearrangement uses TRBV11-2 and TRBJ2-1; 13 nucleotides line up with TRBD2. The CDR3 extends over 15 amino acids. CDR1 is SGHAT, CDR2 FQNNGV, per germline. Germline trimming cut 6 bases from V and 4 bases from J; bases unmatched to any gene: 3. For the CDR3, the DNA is TGTGCCAGCAGAGCGGGACTAGCGGGGTACAATGAGCAGTTCTCC. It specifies CASRAGLAGYNEQFS.

Here the CDR3 DNA reads TGCAGTGCTAGTTTCGCGGGAGGGCCCTACAATGAGCAGTTCTTC. Translated, it gives CSASFAGGPYNEQFF. The chain employs TRBV20-1 and TRBJ2-1, with 9 bases fitting TRBD2. Germline CDR1 and CDR2: DFQATT and SNEGSKA (reference sequence). V lost 3 bases to trimming and J lost 2 bases; unmatched junction nucleotides: 5. This CDR3 is built from 15 residues.

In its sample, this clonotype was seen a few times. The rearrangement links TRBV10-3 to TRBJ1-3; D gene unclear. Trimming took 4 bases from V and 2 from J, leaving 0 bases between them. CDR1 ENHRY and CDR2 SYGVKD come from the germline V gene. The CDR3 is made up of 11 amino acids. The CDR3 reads CAISAGNTIYF. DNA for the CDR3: TGTGCCATCAGTGCTGGAAACACCATATATTTT.

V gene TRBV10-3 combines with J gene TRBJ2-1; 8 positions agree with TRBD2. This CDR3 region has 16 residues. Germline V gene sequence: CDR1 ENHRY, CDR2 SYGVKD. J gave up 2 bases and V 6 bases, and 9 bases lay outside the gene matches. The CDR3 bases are TGTGCCATCAGGGAGACTACTAGCGGAACCTACAATGAGCAGTTCTTC. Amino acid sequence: CAIRETTSGTYNEQFF.

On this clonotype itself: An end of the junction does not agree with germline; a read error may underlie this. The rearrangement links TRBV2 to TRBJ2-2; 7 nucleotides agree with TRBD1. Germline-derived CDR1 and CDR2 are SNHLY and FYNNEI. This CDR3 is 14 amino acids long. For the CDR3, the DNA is TGTGCCAGCGGAAAGGGGGCGAAAACCGGGGAGCTGTTTTTT. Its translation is CASGKGAKTGELFF.

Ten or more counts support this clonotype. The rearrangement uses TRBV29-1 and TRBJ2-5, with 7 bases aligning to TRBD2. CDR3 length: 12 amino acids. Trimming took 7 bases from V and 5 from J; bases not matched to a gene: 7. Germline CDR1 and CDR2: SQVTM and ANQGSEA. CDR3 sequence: CSGLWGGETQYF. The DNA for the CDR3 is TGCAGCGGATTATGGGGGGGGGAGACCCAGTACTTC.

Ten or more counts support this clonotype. This CDR3 is CASSRLTGSDEQYF. As DNA, the CDR3 is TGCGCCAGCAGCCGCCTGACAGGGTCGGACGAGCAGTACTTC. The V gene is TRBV4-3, the J gene TRBJ2-7; 7 bases line up with TRBD1. The CDR3 loop spans 14 amino acids. Trimming took 4 bases from V and 5 from J; bases not matched to a gene: 8. Germline V gene lookup returns CDR1 LGHNA and CDR2 YSLEER.

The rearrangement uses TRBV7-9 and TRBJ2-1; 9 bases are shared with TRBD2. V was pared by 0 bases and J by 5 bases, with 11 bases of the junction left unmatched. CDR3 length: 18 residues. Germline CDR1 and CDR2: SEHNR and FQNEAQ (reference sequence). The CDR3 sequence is CASSLARLAAGVNNEQFF. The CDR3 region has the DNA TGTGCCAGCAGCTTAGCGCGACTAGCGGCCGGTGTTAACAATGAGCAGTTCTTC.

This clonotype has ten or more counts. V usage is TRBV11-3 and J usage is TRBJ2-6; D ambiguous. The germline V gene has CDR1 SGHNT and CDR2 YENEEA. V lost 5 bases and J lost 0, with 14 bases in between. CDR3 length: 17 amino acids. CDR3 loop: CASSPHKTSSGANVLTF. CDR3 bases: TGTGCCAGCAGCCCCCACAAGACTTCCTCTGGGGCCAACGTCCTGACTTTC.

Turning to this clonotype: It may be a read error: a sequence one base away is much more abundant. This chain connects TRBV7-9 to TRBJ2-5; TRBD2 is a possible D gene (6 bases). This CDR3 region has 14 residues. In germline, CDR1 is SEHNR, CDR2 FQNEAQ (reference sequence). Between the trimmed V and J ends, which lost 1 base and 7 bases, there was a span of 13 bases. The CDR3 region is CASSLVGEVGTQYF. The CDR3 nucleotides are TGTGCCAGCAGCTTAGTGGGGGAGGTGGGGACCCAGTACTTC.

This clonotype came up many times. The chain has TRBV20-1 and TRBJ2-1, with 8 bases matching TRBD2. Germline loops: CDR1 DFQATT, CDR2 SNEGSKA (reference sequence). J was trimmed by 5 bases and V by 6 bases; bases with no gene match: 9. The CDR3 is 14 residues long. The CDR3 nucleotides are TGCAGTGCACCCGTGGCGGGAGGAAACAATGAGCAGTTCTTC. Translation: CSAPVAGGNNEQFF.

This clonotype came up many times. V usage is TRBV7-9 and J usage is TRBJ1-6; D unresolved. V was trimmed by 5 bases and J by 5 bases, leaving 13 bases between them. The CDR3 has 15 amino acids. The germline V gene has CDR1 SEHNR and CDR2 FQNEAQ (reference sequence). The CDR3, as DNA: TGTGCCAGCAGCCCAAGGTCATCAGATAATTCACCCCTCCACTTT. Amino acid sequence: CASSPRSSDNSPLHF.

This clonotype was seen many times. The DNA of the CDR3 is TGTGCCTGGAGTCCGGACAGGGTGGGTAGAGCTTTCTTT. Translation gives CAWSPDRVGRAFF. The rearrangement uses TRBV30 and TRBJ1-1, with 8 bases fitting TRBD1. Germline V lookup: CDR1 GTSNPN, CDR2 SVGIG (reference sequence). This CDR3 is 13 amino acids long. J gave up 10 bases and V 2 bases, and 9 bases lay outside the gene matches. Complete variable domain (other parts from reference TRBV30 and TRBJ1-1): SQTIHQWPATLVQPVGSPLSLECTVEGTSNPNLYWYRQAAGRGLQLLFYSVGIGQISSEVPQNLSASRPQDRQFILSSKKLLLSDSGFYLCAWSPDRVGRAFFGQGTRLTVV.

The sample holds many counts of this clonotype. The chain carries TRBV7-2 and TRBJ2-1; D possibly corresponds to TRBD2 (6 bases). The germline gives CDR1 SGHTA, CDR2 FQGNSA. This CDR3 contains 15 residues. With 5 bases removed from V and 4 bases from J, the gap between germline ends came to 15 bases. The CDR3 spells CASSDSSARYNEQFF. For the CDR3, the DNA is TGTGCCAGCAGCGACTCTAGCGCGAGATACAATGAGCAGTTCTTC. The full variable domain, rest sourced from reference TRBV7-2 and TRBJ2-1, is GAGVSQSPSNKVTEKGKDVELRCDPISGHTALYWYRQSLGQGLEFLIYFQGNSAPDKSGLPSDRFSAERTGGSVSTLTIQRTQQEDSAVYLCASSDSSARYNEQFFGPGTRLTVL.

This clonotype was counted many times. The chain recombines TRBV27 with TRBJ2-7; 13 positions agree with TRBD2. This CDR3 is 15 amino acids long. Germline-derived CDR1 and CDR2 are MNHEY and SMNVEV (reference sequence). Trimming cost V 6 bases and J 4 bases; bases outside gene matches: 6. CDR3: CASRPGLAGPYEQYF. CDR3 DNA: TGTGCCAGCAGACCGGGACTAGCGGGACCGTACGAGCAGTACTTC.

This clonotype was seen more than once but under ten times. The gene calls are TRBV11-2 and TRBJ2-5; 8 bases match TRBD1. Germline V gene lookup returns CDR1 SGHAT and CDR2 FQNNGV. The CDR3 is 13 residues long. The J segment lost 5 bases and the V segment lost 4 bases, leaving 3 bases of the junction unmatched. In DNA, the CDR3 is TGTGCCAGCAGCTCGGACAGGGTGGAGACCCAGTACTTC. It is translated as CASSSDRVETQYF. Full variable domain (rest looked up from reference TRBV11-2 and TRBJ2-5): EAGVAQSPRYKIIEKRQSVAFWCNPISGHATLYWYQQILGQGPKLLIQFQNNGVVDDSQLPKDRFSAERLKGVDSTLKIQPAKLEDSAVYLCASSSDRVETQYFGPGTRLLVL.

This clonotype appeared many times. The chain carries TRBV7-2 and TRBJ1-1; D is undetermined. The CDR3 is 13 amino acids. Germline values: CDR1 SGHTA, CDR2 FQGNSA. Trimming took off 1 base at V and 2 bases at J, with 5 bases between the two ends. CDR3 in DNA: TGTGCCAGCAGCTTAGTCATAAACACTGAAGCTTTCTTT. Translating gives CASSLVINTEAFF.

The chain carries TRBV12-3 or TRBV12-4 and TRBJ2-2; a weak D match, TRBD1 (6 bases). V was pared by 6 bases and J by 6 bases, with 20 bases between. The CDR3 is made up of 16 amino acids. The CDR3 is CASSLSVTGSPGELFF. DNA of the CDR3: TGTGCCAGCAGCTTATCCGTCACAGGGAGCCCCGGGGAGCTGTTTTTT.

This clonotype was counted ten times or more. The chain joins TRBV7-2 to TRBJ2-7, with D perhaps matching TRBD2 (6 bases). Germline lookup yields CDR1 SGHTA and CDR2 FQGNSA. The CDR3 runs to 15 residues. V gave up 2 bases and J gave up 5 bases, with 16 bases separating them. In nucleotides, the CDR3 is TGTGCCAGCAGCTTACATAGCGGAGCGAGGGACGAGCAGTACTTC. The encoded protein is CASSLHSGARDEQYF.

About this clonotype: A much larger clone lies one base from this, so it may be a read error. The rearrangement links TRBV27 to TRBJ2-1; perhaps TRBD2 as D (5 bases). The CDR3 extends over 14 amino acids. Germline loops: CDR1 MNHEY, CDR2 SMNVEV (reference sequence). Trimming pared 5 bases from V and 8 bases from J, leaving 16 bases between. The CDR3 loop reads CASSLLGEGYEQFF. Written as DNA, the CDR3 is TGTGCCAGCAGTCTCCTAGGAGAGGGATATGAGCAGTTCTTC.

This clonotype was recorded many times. The CDR3 DNA reads as TGTGCCAGCGGCGGGACTAACTCATACAATGAGCAGTTCTTC. Translated, it gives CASGGTNSYNEQFF. The genes are TRBV6-6 and TRBJ2-1; TRBD2 matches at 7 bases. V lost 8 bases and J lost 4; bases outside the gene matches: 8. The CDR3 length is 14 residues. Germline V gene sequence: CDR1 MNHNY, CDR2 SVGAGI (reference sequence).

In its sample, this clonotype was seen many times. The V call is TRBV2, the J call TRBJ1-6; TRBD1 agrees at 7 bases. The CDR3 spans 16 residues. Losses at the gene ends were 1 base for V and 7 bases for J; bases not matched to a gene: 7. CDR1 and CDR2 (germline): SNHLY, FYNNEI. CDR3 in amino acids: CASSEGPGQPNSPLHF. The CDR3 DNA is TGTGCCAGCAGTGAAGGACCGGGACAGCCAAATTCACCCCTCCACTTT.

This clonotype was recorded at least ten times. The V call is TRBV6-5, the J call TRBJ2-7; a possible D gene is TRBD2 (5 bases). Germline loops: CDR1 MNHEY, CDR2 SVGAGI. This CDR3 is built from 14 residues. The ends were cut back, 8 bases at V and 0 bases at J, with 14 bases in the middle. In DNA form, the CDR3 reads TGTGCCAGCCAGCAAGCGGTGAGCTCCTACGAGCAGTACTTC. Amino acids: CASQQAVSSYEQYF.